These 14 T cell receptor beta chains originate from one sample sequenced in a study of blood T cell repertoires in COVID-19. The assay was immunoSEQ multiplex PCR, and TCRdb's table has in-frame clones only and misses some. The sample holds around 100,000 clones, 85% seen once. The sample consisted of peripheral blood. The receptors come from a human donor in a cohort sampled during active COVID-19.

The chain carries TRBV7-9 and TRBJ1-4; a possible D gene is TRBD1 (6 bases). CDR1 SEHNR and CDR2 FQNEAQ come from the germline V gene (reference sequence). V lost 5 bases and J lost 8, with 15 bases in between. The length of the CDR3 is 14 residues. CDR3 protein: CASSVAGVAEKLFF. CDR3 DNA: TGTGCCAGCAGCGTTGCAGGGGTAGCAGAAAAACTGTTTTTT.

This chain joins TRBV5-4 and TRBJ2-5; D remains unclear. Germline assignment: CDR1 SGHNT and CDR2 YYREEE (reference sequence). CDR3 length: 14 residues. With 0 bases removed from V and 5 bases from J, the gap between germline ends came to 11 bases. CDR3 bases: TGTGCCAGCAGCTTGGCGCCTAGTAGGGAGACCCAGTACTTC. Its translation is CASSLAPSRETQYF.

The chain joins TRBV7-3 to TRBJ2-5; tentative D call: TRBD2 (5 bases). CDR1 and CDR2 (germline): SGHTA, FQGTGA. V lost 4 bases to trimming and J lost 7 bases, with 13 bases between them. CDR3 length: 13 amino acids. The CDR3 spells CASSSTKDGTQYF. The CDR3 bases are TGTGCCAGCAGCTCGACTAAGGACGGGACCCAGTACTTC.

V and J are TRBV5-4 and TRBJ1-4; D is unresolved. This CDR3 comprises 14 residues. The germline V gene encodes CDR1 SGHNT and CDR2 YYREEE (reference sequence). Deletions cut 3 bases from V and 4 bases from J, with 10 bases between. CDR3 in DNA: TGTGCCAGCAGCTCTGGACTGCTTAATGAAAAACTGTTTTTT. It translates to CASSSGLLNEKLFF.

About this clone itself: The same CDR3 can be traced to other DNA sequences in this sample. The rearrangement uses TRBV19 and TRBJ1-5, with TRBD1 matching over 8 bases. The CDR3 length is 14 residues. V was clipped by 1 base and J by 4 bases; unmatched bases: 0. Germline V gene sequence: CDR1 LNHDA, CDR2 SQIVND (reference sequence). The CDR3, as DNA: TGTGCCAGTAGTATAGGGACAGGGAATCAGCCCCAGCATTTT. Amino acid sequence: CASSIGTGNQPQHF.

The chain is built from TRBV4-1 and TRBJ2-7; D is perhaps TRBD2 (6 bases). CDR3 length equals 13 residues. Germline CDR1 and CDR2: MGHRA and YSYEKL. Deletions cut 1 base from V and 3 bases from J, with 7 bases between. CDR3 bases: TGCGCCAGCAGCCAAGGGGGAGGCTACGAGCAGTACTTC. Protein sequence: CASSQGGGYEQYF.

The J gene is TRBJ1-2, the V gene TRBV6-5; perhaps TRBD1 as D (6 bases). CDR1 is MNHEY, CDR2 SVGAGI, per germline. Trimming left V 5 bases short and J 4 bases short, with 14 bases between. CDR3 length equals 14 residues. The CDR3 coding sequence is TGTGCCAGCAGTAGGTTACAGGGAAGCTATGGCTACACCTTC. Protein: CASSRLQGSYGYTF.

In nucleotides, the CDR3 is TGTGCCAGCAGTTTATCAGCAGGGGGCACTCAGCCCCAGCATTTT. This gives the protein CASSLSAGGTQPQHF. This chain links TRBV27 with TRBJ1-5, with 8 bases that match TRBD1. Looked up from germline, CDR1 is MNHEY and CDR2 is SMNVEV (reference sequence). The CDR3 contains 15 residues. Trimming took 0 bases from V and 6 from J; bases not matched to a gene: 4.

This chain joins TRBV27 and TRBJ1-5; 7 bases map to TRBD1. This CDR3 spans 14 amino acids. The ends lost 4 bases at V and 4 bases at J; junction bases unmatched: 4. The germline V gene encodes CDR1 MNHEY and CDR2 SMNVEV (reference sequence). CDR3 loop: CASSSLTGNQPQHF. In nucleotides, the CDR3 is TGTGCCAGCAGTTCCCTGACAGGGAATCAGCCCCAGCATTTT.

The chain carries TRBV2 and TRBJ2-5, with D tentatively TRBD2 (5 bases). Trimming stripped 6 bases from V and 5 bases from J, with 16 bases between. The CDR3 loop spans 14 amino acids. Germline CDR1 reads SNHLY; CDR2 reads FYNNEI. CDR3 DNA: TGTGCCAGCAGGTTTTTAGCTAGCAGCGAGACCCAGTACTTC. It specifies CASRFLASSETQYF.

J is TRBJ1-1 and V is TRBV28, with 7 bases that match TRBD1. CDR1 and CDR2 (germline): MDHEN, SYDVKM. The CDR3 is 18 residues long. With 5 bases clipped from V and 0 bases from J, the junction kept 15 bases outside the gene matches. The DNA for the CDR3 is TGTGCCAGCAGTCCCCCTCCCTGGGACAGAGTTATGAACACTGAAGCTTTCTTT. This encodes CASSPPPWDRVMNTEAFF. Based on the CDR3 plus reference TRBV28 and TRBJ1-1, the full variable domain is DVKVTQSSRYLVKRTGEKVFLECVQDMDHENMFWYRQDPGLGLRLIYFSYDVKMKEKGDIPEGYSVSREKKERFSLILESASTNQTSMYLCASSPPPWDRVMNTEAFFGQGTRLTVV.

The chain uses TRBV27 and TRBJ1-5, with 8 bases matching TRBD1. V was pared by 6 bases and J by 9 bases, with 10 bases of the junction left unmatched. This CDR3 contains 14 residues. CDR1 and CDR2 from the germline V gene are MNHEY and SMNVEV (reference sequence). Here the CDR3 DNA reads TGTGCCAGCAGGGACAGGGAGCGCGGAGGGCCCCAGCATTTT. Its translation: CASRDRERGGPQHF.

This clone was recorded once. The rearrangement links TRBV4-3 to TRBJ2-5; the match to TRBD1 covers 7 bases. The CDR3 is 15 amino acids. With 4 bases clipped from V and 2 bases from J, the junction kept 7 bases outside the gene matches. CDR1 and CDR2 from the germline V gene are LGHNA and YSLEER. CDR3 bases: TGCGCCAGCAGCCGGGAGACAGGGTTGCAAGAGACCCAGTACTTC. It yields the protein CASSRETGLQETQYF.

This chain links TRBV7-2 with TRBJ2-1; 8 bases agree with TRBD1. The CDR3 spans 15 residues. Germline CDR1 SGHTA, CDR2 FQGNSA. With 5 bases clipped from V and 3 bases from J, the junction kept 6 bases outside the gene matches. The CDR3 protein is CASSNQGAIYNEQFF. The CDR3 region has the DNA TGTGCCAGCAGCAATCAGGGGGCTATCTACAATGAGCAGTTCTTC. Complete variable domain (other parts from reference TRBV7-2 and TRBJ2-1): GAGVSQSPSNKVTEKGKDVELRCDPISGHTALYWYRQSLGQGLEFLIYFQGNSAPDKSGLPSDRFSAERTGGSVSTLTIQRTQQEDSAVYLCASSNQGAIYNEQFFGPGTRLTVL.